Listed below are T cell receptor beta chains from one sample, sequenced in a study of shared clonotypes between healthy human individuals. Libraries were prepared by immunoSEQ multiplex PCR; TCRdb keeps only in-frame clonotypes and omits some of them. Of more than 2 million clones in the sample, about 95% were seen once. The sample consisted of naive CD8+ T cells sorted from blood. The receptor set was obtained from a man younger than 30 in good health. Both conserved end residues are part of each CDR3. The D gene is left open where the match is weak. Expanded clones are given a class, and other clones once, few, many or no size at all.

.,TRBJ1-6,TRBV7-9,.,CASSLTQGSGSPLHF,TGTGCCAGCAGCTTAACTCAGGGATCGGGATCACCCCTCCACTTT
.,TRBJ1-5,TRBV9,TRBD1,CASSAGTGLPQHF,TGTGCCAGCAGTGCCGGGACAGGGCTGCCCCAGCATTTT
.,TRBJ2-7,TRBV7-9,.,CASSWGTGTYEQYF,TGTGCCAGCAGCTGGGGGACTGGTACCTACGAGCAGTACTTC
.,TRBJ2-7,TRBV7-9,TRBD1,CASSSQVRDRAFYEQYF,TGTGCCAGCAGCTCACAAGTCCGGGACAGGGCGTTCTACGAGCAGTACTTC
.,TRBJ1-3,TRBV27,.,CASSEQFPGDTRNTIYF,TGTGCCAGCAGCGAACAGTTTCCAGGGGATACGAGAAACACCATATATTTT
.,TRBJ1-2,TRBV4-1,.,CASSLKPGAASGYTF,TGCGCCAGCAGCCTGAAACCGGGGGCTGCCTCTGGCTACACCTTC
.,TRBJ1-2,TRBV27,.,CASSFIGFDSYYGYTF,TGTGCCAGCAGTTTTATCGGGTTCGACAGCTACTATGGCTACACCTTC
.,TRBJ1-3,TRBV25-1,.,CASSEYGVWGNTIYF,TGTGCCAGCAGTGAATATGGCGTTTGGGGAAACACCATATATTTT
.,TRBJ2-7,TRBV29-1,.,CSVEFGDGSYEQYF,TGCAGCGTTGAATTCGGGGACGGATCCTACGAGCAGTACTTC
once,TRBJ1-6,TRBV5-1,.,CASKAWTVDSPLHF,TGCGCCAGCAAGGCTTGGACAGTTGATTCACCCCTCCACTTT
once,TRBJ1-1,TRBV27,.,CASSFQGSSEAFF,TGTGCCAGCAGTTTCCAGGGGAGCTCTGAAGCTTTCTTT
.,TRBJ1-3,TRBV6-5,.,CASTGDSGNTIYF,TGTGCCAGCACGGGGGATTCTGGAAACACCATATATTTT
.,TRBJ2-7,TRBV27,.,CASRGLDSSYEQYF,TGTGCCAGCAGAGGACTCGATAGCTCCTACGAGCAGTACTTC
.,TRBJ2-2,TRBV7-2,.,CASSPWNTGELFF,TGTGCCAGCAGCCCCTGGAACACCGGGGAGCTGTTTTTT
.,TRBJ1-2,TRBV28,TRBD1,CASSPPTGSFYGYTF,TGTGCCAGCAGTCCCCCGACAGGGAGCTTCTATGGCTACACCTTC
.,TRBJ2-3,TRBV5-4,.,CASSFKGVDTQYF,TGTGCCAGCAGCTTCAAAGGGGTAGATACGCAGTATTTT
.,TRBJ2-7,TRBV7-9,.,CASSLGLAEQYF,TGTGCCAGCAGCTTAGGCCTAGCTGAGCAGTACTTC